The 21 T cell receptor beta chains below all came from one sample that was sequenced in a study of Ad26.COV2.S vaccination and SARS-CoV-2 variants. Indicated treatment: approximately 18 received Ad26.COV2.S at low or high dose, single or two shots; 5 received placebo; per-sample allocation not given. Sampling took place 63 days after the first vaccine or placebo injection. Clones were sequenced by immunoSEQ multiplex PCR, and TCRdb holds only the in-frame ones, with some missing. This table has 400,000 to 450,000 clones, roughly 90% appearing once. Source: peripheral blood, taken in a trial of Ad26.COV2.S vaccine versus placebo. The receptors shown here come from a person aged 18 to 59 who received the Ad26.COV2.S COVID-19 vaccine or a placebo.

V and J are TRBV18 and TRBJ1-2; D remains unclear. Trimming stripped 0 bases from V and 5 bases from J, with 10 bases between. This CDR3 has 14 amino acids. Looked up from germline, CDR1 is KGHSH and CDR2 is LQKENI. The CDR3 region is CASSPPAGPYGYTF. DNA for the CDR3: TGTGCCAGCTCACCACCGGCAGGTCCTTATGGCTACACCTTC.

This clone was seen a single time. The chain is built from TRBV4-3 and TRBJ2-3; 11 bases are shared with TRBD2. The CDR3 length is 15 residues. Germline V gene data show CDR1 as LGHNA and CDR2 as YSLEER. With V trimmed by 6 bases and J by 4 bases, 6 bases remained unmatched. The CDR3 spells CASSLSGREADTQYF. CDR3 bases: TGCGCCAGCAGTCTTAGCGGGAGGGAGGCAGATACGCAGTATTTT.

The genes are TRBV14 and TRBJ1-4; 7 bases agree with TRBD1. The V segment lost 4 bases and the J segment 13 bases; nucleotides outside the gene matches: 9. In germline, CDR1 is SGHDN, CDR2 FVKESK. The length of the CDR3 is 13 residues. This CDR3 reads CASSPIRWDRLFF. In DNA form, the CDR3 reads TGTGCCAGCAGCCCCATAAGGTGGGACAGACTGTTTTTT.

The chain joins TRBV19 to TRBJ1-5; 10 bases line up with TRBD1. V was pared by 5 bases and J by 3 bases, with 7 bases of the junction left unmatched. The germline V gene encodes CDR1 LNHDA and CDR2 SQIVND (reference sequence). CDR3 length equals 16 residues. The CDR3 DNA reads TGTGCCAGTAGTCCGGGACAGGGGAGTCCCAATCAGCCCCAGCATTTT. Protein product: CASSPGQGSPNQPQHF.

The V gene is TRBV19, the J gene TRBJ2-1; D uncertain. Germline CDR1 LNHDA, CDR2 SQIVND (reference sequence). V shed 8 bases and J shed 7 bases, with 9 bases lying between them. There are 11 residues in the CDR3. As DNA, the CDR3 is TGTGCCAGTGGTTCCCTGAATGAGCAGTTCTTC. Protein: CASGSLNEQFF.

The chain joins TRBV4-1 to TRBJ1-1, with D hard to call. The CDR3 contains 12 residues. Germline CDR1 is MGHRA and CDR2 is YSYEKL. V lost 5 bases and J lost 4, with 8 bases in between. The CDR3 bases are TGCGCCAGCAGCTCGGAGCCCACTGAAGCTTTCTTT. Protein: CASSSEPTEAFF.

The rearrangement links TRBV4-1 to TRBJ2-7; TRBD2 matches at 11 bases. The trim removed 4 bases at V and 5 bases at J, leaving 7 bases unmatched. The CDR3 consists of 15 residues. CDR1 MGHRA and CDR2 YSYEKL come from the germline V gene. In nucleotides, the CDR3 is TGCGCCAGCAGCCTCGGAGGACTAGCGGGCGACGAGCAGTACTTC. The encoded protein is CASSLGGLAGDEQYF.

The rearrangement joins TRBV14 to TRBJ1-6; 8 nucleotides agree with TRBD1. This CDR3 region has 13 residues. The V gene end was trimmed by 8 bases and the J gene end by 7 bases; junction bases not matched to a gene: 4. CDR1 SGHDN and CDR2 FVKESK come from the germline V gene. The CDR3 loop reads CASGQGGNSPLHF. The CDR3 coding sequence is TGTGCCAGCGGACAGGGTGGGAATTCACCCCTCCACTTT. The full variable domain, its missing parts supplied by reference TRBV14 and TRBJ1-6, is EAGVTQFPSHSVIEKGQTVTLRCDPISGHDNLYWYRRVMGKEIKFLLHFVKESKQDESGMPNNRFLAERTGGTYSTLKVQPAELEDSGVYFCASGQGGNSPLHFGNGTRLTVT.

V and J are TRBV29-1 and TRBJ1-5; D may be TRBD1 (6 bases). The ends were cut back, 4 bases at V and 6 bases at J, with 13 bases in the middle. This CDR3 is 13 amino acids long. In germline, CDR1 is SQVTM, CDR2 ANQGSEA. The CDR3 region has the DNA TGCAGCGTTGTGTGGGGGGCAGGTCAGCCCCAGCATTTT. Protein: CSVVWGAGQPQHF.

V usage is TRBV4-1 and J usage is TRBJ2-3; weak D call: TRBD1 (6 bases). The CDR3 loop spans 14 amino acids. CDR1 is MGHRA, CDR2 YSYEKL, per germline. Deletions cut 2 bases from V and 4 bases from J, with 10 bases between. This CDR3 reads CASSQTGLPDTQYF. The DNA of the CDR3 is TGCGCCAGCAGCCAAACAGGGTTGCCAGATACGCAGTATTTT.

V is TRBV4-1 and J is TRBJ2-3, with 12 bases lining up with TRBD2. Germline assignment: CDR1 MGHRA and CDR2 YSYEKL. The CDR3 extends over 17 amino acids. V lost 4 bases and J lost 2; bases outside the gene matches: 7. As DNA, the CDR3 is TGCGCCAGCAGCCTTCTGGGACTAGCGGGTCCCACAGATACGCAGTATTTT. Protein product: CASSLLGLAGPTDTQYF.

Here the CDR3 DNA reads TGTGCCTGGAGTGTTAGTAGCACACCCTATGGCTACACCTTC. Its translation: CAWSVSSTPYGYTF. The chain combines TRBV30 with TRBJ1-2; no reliable D call. The length of the CDR3 is 14 residues. Germline V gene lookup returns CDR1 GTSNPN and CDR2 SVGIG (reference sequence). The ends were cut back, 0 bases at V and 4 bases at J, with 12 bases in the middle.

V gene TRBV19 combines with J gene TRBJ1-5; 11 positions agree with TRBD1. Germline trimming cut 7 bases from V and 2 bases from J; bases unmatched to any gene: 7. CDR3 length equals 16 residues. The V gene's germline CDR1 is LNHDA and CDR2 SQIVND (reference sequence). In DNA form, the CDR3 reads TGTGCCAGTAAGGGACAGGGGGATCGTGGCAATCAGCCCCAGCATTTT. It yields the protein CASKGQGDRGNQPQHF.

The V call is TRBV30, the J call TRBJ1-5; no clear D gene. Germline CDR1 reads GTSNPN; CDR2 reads SVGIG (reference sequence). Trimming pared 0 bases from V and 4 bases from J, leaving 10 bases between. There are 14 residues in the CDR3. The CDR3 DNA is TGTGCCTGGAGTGTATTGTCAGAAAATCAGCCCCAGCATTTT. Translation: CAWSVLSENQPQHF.

The chain is built from TRBV5-1 and TRBJ2-1; TRBD1 is a possible D gene (5 bases). The CDR3 length is 14 residues. The V and J ends lost 2 bases and 3 bases respectively, with 9 bases between them. Germline CDR1 reads SGHRS; CDR2 reads YFSETQ. The CDR3 spells CASSFSGYYNEQFF. CDR3 sequence (DNA): TGCGCCAGCAGCTTCTCAGGGTACTACAATGAGCAGTTCTTC.

The DNA for the CDR3 is TGTGCCAGCTCACCACCCGCAGGGAACACTGAAGCTTTCTTT. It codes for CASSPPAGNTEAFF. V gene TRBV18 combines with J gene TRBJ1-1; no reliable D call. This CDR3 is 14 amino acids long. Per the germline V gene, CDR1 is KGHSH and CDR2 is LQKENI. V was clipped by 0 bases and J by 1 base, with 6 bases between them.

The chain is built from TRBV7-8 and TRBJ1-2; unclear D gene. CDR3 length: 14 amino acids. Germline lookup yields CDR1 SGHVS and CDR2 FQNEAQ. V was trimmed by 1 base and J by 7 bases, leaving 13 bases between them. The CDR3 DNA reads as TGTGCCAGCAGCTTAGGCCCTAAAAGCGGTGGCTACACCTTC. Protein product: CASSLGPKSGGYTF.

The chain recombines TRBV4-1 with TRBJ1-4; D gene unclear. This CDR3 is built from 15 residues. Germline V gives CDR1 MGHRA, CDR2 YSYEKL. V lost 3 bases, J lost 3 bases, and 11 bases lay in between. The CDR3 region has the DNA TGCGCCAGCAGCCAGGACCCGGGAGCTAATGAAAAACTGTTTTTT. It translates to CASSQDPGANEKLFF.

The chain links TRBV7-2 to TRBJ1-1; D ambiguous. V was trimmed by 2 bases and J by 7 bases, leaving 14 bases between them. The CDR3 runs 14 residues. Germline CDR1 reads SGHTA; CDR2 reads FQGNSA. Here the CDR3 reads CASSLSVTVLEAFF. The CDR3 DNA reads as TGTGCCAGCAGCTTAAGCGTAACGGTACTTGAAGCTTTCTTT.

On this clone: The identical CDR3 is also encoded by other nucleotide sequences in the sample. The chain joins TRBV28 to TRBJ2-7; the match to TRBD2 covers 7 bases. From germline, CDR1 is MDHEN and CDR2 SYDVKM. V lost 5 bases, J lost 0 bases, and 4 bases stayed unmatched. The CDR3 length is 14 residues. DNA for the CDR3: TGTGCCAGCAGTCTAGCGGATAGCTCCTACGAGCAGTACTTC. It codes for CASSLADSSYEQYF.

In this sample, this clone turned up a few times. The chain combines TRBV21-1 with TRBJ2-7; no DNA check was done on the table's D call, TRBD1. TRBV21-1 is listed as a pseudogene. The CDR3 is 15 amino acids. CDR3 in amino acids: CASSKIQGVEYEQYF. For the CDR3, the DNA is TGTGCCAGCAGCAAAATCCAGGGGGTGGAGTACGAGCAGTACTTC.